This T cell receptor beta chain was captured in a study of PD-L1 blockade in urothelial cancer. Assay: immunoSEQ multiplex PCR; the TCRdb copy retains only in-frame clones and omits some. The repertoire consists of fewer than 40,000 clones, with approximately 92% occurring once and the leading ten covering roughly 7.6%. For this clone: Its antigen is undetermined.

Per germline, CDR1 MDHEN and CDR2 SYDVKM. The CDR3 runs 13 residues. V was trimmed by 0 bases and J by 8 bases, leaving 10 bases between them. The study, taken as a whole, reports: Tumor-associated clones in blood expanded more at 3 weeks in durable-benefit patients. Pretreatment peripheral blood TCR clonality that fell below the median predicted better survival among the patients studied.

Source: PBMCs, taken around atezolizumab (anti-PD-L1) treatment. The origin of this receptor is a man between 70 and 80 years old with urothelial cancer. This sequence joins TRBV28 and TRBJ1-1; the D is unclear. The CDR3 loop is CASSLWLREEAFF. CDR3 nucleotide sequence: TGTGCCAGCAGTTTATGGTTGCGGGAAGAAGCTTTCTTT.